This passage covers 7 T cell receptor beta chains from one sample sequenced in a study of T cell responses to AZD1222 COVID-19 vaccine. Clones were sequenced by immunoSEQ multiplex PCR, and TCRdb holds only the in-frame ones, with some missing. The sample consists of about 97,000 clones, more than 75% of them appearing once. The sequencing used peripheral blood, collected 28 days after the second AZD1222 dose. All receptors come from an adult who received the AZD1222 COVID-19 vaccine.

This clone was picked up one time. The chain has TRBV7-2 and TRBJ1-1, with D perhaps matching TRBD1 (5 bases). Trimming pared 7 bases from V and 4 bases from J, leaving 16 bases between. Germline V lookup: CDR1 SGHTA, CDR2 FQGNSA. This CDR3 comprises 14 residues. In DNA form, the CDR3 reads TGTGCCAGCACCCCACCAGGGATGGGCACTGAAGCTTTCTTT. Its translation is CASTPPGMGTEAFF.

V gene TRBV10-3 combines with J gene TRBJ2-1; 8 bases are shared with TRBD2. V lost 9 bases, J lost 10 bases, and 5 bases stayed unmatched. The germline gives CDR1 ENHRY, CDR2 SYGVKD. CDR3 length equals 11 residues. The CDR3 here is CAIEGLEEQFF. The CDR3 DNA reads as TGTGCCATTGAGGGACTAGAGGAGCAGTTCTTC.

Regarding this clone: The junction does not match germline at one end; this may be a read error. The chain recombines TRBV7-7 with TRBJ2-2, with D perhaps matching TRBD1 or TRBD2 (6 bases each). CDR3 length: 17 amino acids. The germline gives CDR1 SSHAT, CDR2 FNYEAQ (reference sequence). CDR3 in amino acids: CASSLEGGSFITGELFF. DNA of the CDR3: TGTGCTAGCAGCTTAGAAGGGGGGAGCTTTATCACCGGGGAGCTGTTTTTT.

This clone appeared once. This rearrangement joins TRBV11-2 to TRBJ1-3; D not resolved. The CDR3 consists of 15 residues. Trimming took off 5 bases at V and 8 bases at J, with 19 bases between the two ends. Germline loops: CDR1 SGHAT, CDR2 FQNNGV. CDR3: CASSPVDTAVYTIYF. Written as DNA, the CDR3 is TGTGCCAGCAGCCCGGTTGACACCGCGGTGTACACCATATATTTT.

The chain carries TRBV18 and TRBJ2-7; 8 bases line up with TRBD1. CDR1 KGHSH and CDR2 LQKENI come from the germline V gene. The CDR3 spans 15 residues. V trimming: 3 bases; J trimming: 0 bases; junction bases outside the gene matches: 4. Written as DNA, the CDR3 is TGTGCCAGCTCACCCCGGACAGGGCACTCCTACGAGCAGTACTTC. Translated: CASSPRTGHSYEQYF.

The chain employs TRBV11-2 and TRBJ1-6; the D gene is possibly TRBD1 (5 bases). V was clipped by 3 bases and J by 1 base, with 16 bases between them. In germline, CDR1 is SGHAT, CDR2 FQNNGV. The CDR3 is 18 residues long. CDR3 DNA sequence: TGTGCCAGCAGCTTGACAGCCGGACTGGGATCCTATAATTCACCCCTCCACTTT. Translated: CASSLTAGLGSYNSPLHF.

The chain recombines TRBV2 with TRBJ1-2; 7 bases agree with TRBD1. V lost 3 bases and J lost 0; bases outside the gene matches: 7. The V gene's germline CDR1 is SNHLY and CDR2 FYNNEI. There are 16 residues in the CDR3. The CDR3 DNA is TGTGCCAGCAGTGAGGCCACAGGGGAAGCTAACTATGGCTACACCTTC. Its protein product is CASSEATGEANYGYTF.